Detailed here is one TCR beta chain. The antigen this receptor binds is unknown. No base quality values were provided; no much bigger clone lies one nucleotide off. These data originate in a study of cytomegalovirus exposure and HLA in healthy donors (dated by TCRdb to about 2017). For context, the study as a whole: An earlier analysis of several hundred of the donors reported about 250 Gb of sequence data and around 120 million unique TCR beta sequences from roughly 200 million T cells. An early release that covered roughly 600 HLA-typed donors contained 300 to 350 gigabases of sequencing data and about 93 million unique TCR sequences. Of the roughly 400 genotyped donors, roughly 85% fell in the genetic ancestry cluster associated with self-reported Caucasian donors. The study aimed to test whether signatures of past pathogen exposure could be identified by cataloging public T cell receptors. Using immunosequencing, the study profiled T cell repertoires from 666 subjects and related those repertoires to cytomegalovirus serostatus. Along with the roughly 710-subject first cohort, a separate validation cohort of about 110 different subjects was used. The study combined high-throughput TCR immunosequencing, statistical association of individual TCRs with disease status, and machine learning to predict cytomegalovirus infection status. A later analysis re-examined previously published TCR beta repertoires from several hundred donors and added high-resolution HLA genotyping to investigate patterns of TCR occurrence. Rather than using new phenotypic data, the later analysis identified candidate immune exposures from TCR beta sequences and from how often those sequences occurred across donors. An earlier analysis of approximately 580 of the donors used high-throughput TCR beta sequencing to judge whether each TCR beta V gene segment behaved as functional or pseudogenic. Donor age, sex, ethnicity and CMV serostatus were collected together with the repertoire data. In a later genetic analysis, genome-wide SNP genotypes for about three fifths of the roughly 670 donors were used, and that subset was treated as a discovery cohort. Every repertoire in the discovery cohort had been generated on one and the same sequencing platform. HLA typing covered class I and class II loci at four-digit resolution. The number of typed donors differed by locus: about 620-640 for A, B, C, DRB1 and DQB1; approximately 530 for DQA1; approximately 610 for DPA1; and about 450 for DPB1. Five DR-DQ haplotypes were handled as single units for association and clustering because linkage in the cohort was strong. On average, around 240,000 unique TCR beta nucleotide sequences were sequenced per donor among more than 350 genotyped donors of the cohort, with 15% to 20% of those sequences being non-productive.

The cohort was made up of approximately 670 healthy bone marrow donors. At the time of sampling, every cohort member was nominally healthy, though immune exposures that went unrecorded were likely present. The donor was CMV seropositive and was included in the group of 289 seropositive cohort members. Each donor provided a peripheral blood sample, and peripheral blood mononuclear cells were used for TCR beta sequencing. Genomic DNA extraction from the blood cell samples was performed with the Qiagen DNeasy Blood Extraction Kit. To prepare the library, the immunoSEQ multiplex PCR assay was applied. A mixture of 60 forward primers for TCR Vbeta segments and 13 reverse primers for TCR Jbeta segments was used in the multiplex PCR. The CDR3 region of rearranged TCR beta genes was amplified from genomic DNA by a multiplex PCR assay. The Illumina HiSeq System was used to sequence the amplified TCR beta libraries as 87-base-pair reads. In the authors' own workflow: A later analysis tallied tens of millions of unique TCR beta chains across the 666 repertoires, and some 10 million of those chains were shared by two or more donors. A nearest-neighbor algorithm error-corrected the raw reads and collapsed the reads into unique sequences, merging closely related sequences to remove PCR and sequencing errors. To assign V, D and J gene segments, CDR3 sequences were aligned to IMGT reference sequences. For a sequence to be retained, at least a six-nucleotide match to both a V gene segment and a J gene segment was required. Rearrangements were classified as productive when the CDR3 lacked stop codons and remained in frame with V and J, and all other rearrangements were classified as non-productive. Following IMGT convention, CDR3 was defined as the stretch from the second conserved V-encoded cysteine up to the conserved J-encoded phenylalanine. The earlier analysis of some 550 of the donors excluded any sequence lacking an unambiguous match to a single V gene segment. In an earlier analysis of several hundred of the donors, V segments were called functional above 56.7% productive rearrangements and were called segregating when the between-donor standard deviation exceeded 5%. A statistical classification framework was built for diagnosing cytomegalovirus status from the catalog of TCR beta chain sequences. In a later analysis, TCR nucleotide sequences were compared against IMGT/GENE-DB human TR gene sequences so that V and J genes could be assigned. The TCRdist pipeline was used in a later analysis to assign CDR3 sequences and most-parsimonious VDJ recombination scenarios. In a later analysis, each TCR beta chain was defined by its CDR3 amino acid sequence together with its V-gene family, and reads lacking a unique V-gene family were excluded. In a later analysis, fewer than 650 highly shared, low-generation-probability nucleotide sequences were removed to address suspected cross-contamination and a sequencing artifact. In a later analysis, a clonal expansion index was calculated for each public chain from normalized within-repertoire ranks of inferred template counts. A later analysis computed generation probabilities with a VDJ recombination model fitted to out-of-frame rearrangements, and checked the results against IGoR. Hypergeometric tests were used in a later analysis to score TCR-TCR, TCR-HLA and TCR-CMV co-occurrence, with a repertoire-size bias correction applied to the TCR pairs. False discovery rates were estimated in a later analysis by permuting HLA or CMV assignments 20 times. In a later analysis, co-occurring TCRs were grouped with DBSCAN, and TCRdist sequence similarity was added when clustering was performed within HLA-allele-positive subsets. Repertoires with fewer than 30,000 or more than 120,000 public chains were left out of co-occurrence clustering, as were five repertoires with anomalous nucleotide sharing. The source is immuneACCESS, and TCRdb retained only in-frame sequences with V and J called. Part of the clones is not carried over; for the studies checked, unresolved V genes explain less than half of this, and the remainder is unexplained. V and J calls and clone size are given by that table; D and trimming were obtained from the DNA. Here the sample has approximately 300,000 clones; 80% to 90% occur a single time. The ten biggest clones cover about 2% of the sample.

Broader findings and caveats from the paper: In a later genetic analysis, fewer N-insertions in productive TCRs were reported among donors in an Asian-associated ancestry cluster than the roughly 700-donor mean. The authors suggested that the approach could potentially be generalized to other disease states and immunological phenotypes. Compared with equally common non-associated chains, HLA-associated TCR beta chains in a later analysis were more clonally expanded and had lower generation probabilities. The presence/absence analyses assumed that sequencing depth was roughly uniform across donors, and that assumption may not be true. In a later analysis, several top co-occurrence clusters were reported to appear linked to parvovirus B19, influenza, CMV and Epstein-Barr virus. A few of the identified cytomegalovirus-associated TCR beta chains were confirmed in vitro to be specific for cytomegalovirus antigens. In the study, 150 to 200 TCR beta chains were listed as associated with cytomegalovirus. In a later analysis, the rate of TCR association differed among HLA loci, with DRB1 alleles having the most associated TCRs and HLA-C alleles having the fewest. Only TCR beta chains were sequenced in this cohort, and the absence of alpha or paired-chain data limited detectable features. According to a later analysis, most CMV-associated TCR beta chains appeared to be HLA-restricted, and the HLA associations seemed to be driven largely by CMV exposure. For the cohort, immune exposure information was limited to CMV serostatus. Most TCR sequences were seen in very few donors, while some public TCRs were found in many individuals. Because HLA typing was missing for some donors at each locus, association tests included only the typed subset. A further reported finding was that TCR beta sequences accurately predicted the HLA-A and HLA-B alleles for most subjects in the first cohort. The classifier was reported to diagnose cytomegalovirus status with high specificity and sensitivity in both the original cohort and the validation cohort. A later analysis associated about 17,000 TCR beta sequences with specific HLA alleles at a false discovery rate of 0.05. A cluster of highly shared sequence variants was judged likely to be a technical artifact of the sequencing pipeline. V-gene and J-gene trimming of TCR beta chains was associated with a missense DCLRE1C variant in a later genetic analysis, and the association was replicated in an independent cohort. Broadly in line with IMGT annotations, most TCR beta V segments showed up in productive rearrangements about 87% or about 30% of the time in an earlier analysis of 587 of the donors. Because counts were too low, more than 15 rarely observed V segments, including chromosome 9 orphons, were excluded from the earlier analysis of some 590 of the donors. Correlated functional status among segregating V segments might reflect linkage disequilibrium, but an unknown experimental factor could not be ruled out. Assigning TCR associations to individual alleles was difficult when HLA alleles, especially DR and DQ, strongly co-occurred.

This receptor was taken from a woman aged 40 to 55 in good health and CMV-seropositive. Sequencing was done on a sample of PBMCs.

CDR3 protein: CAISAGTGGAGDEKLFF. The DNA is as follows: TGTGCCATCAGTGCCGGGACAGGGGGCGCCGGTGATGAAAAACTGTTTTTT. The rearrangement combines TRBV10-3 with TRBJ1-4, and 12 junctional nucleotides match TRBD1. There are 17 amino acids in the CDR3, from cysteine to phenylalanine inclusive. Just CDR3 DNA is preserved here, 51 bases in frame from base 1. The germline V gene yields ENHRY for CDR1 and SYGVKD for CDR2. Ends trimmed: V by 4 bases, J by 6 bases; bases unmatched to a gene: 9.